The 7 T cell receptor beta chains below were found in one sample sequenced in a study of blood T cell repertoires in COVID-19. Clones were sequenced by immunoSEQ multiplex PCR, and TCRdb holds only the in-frame ones, with some missing. The sample shows some 150,000 clones, about 83% of them seen only once. Sequenced: peripheral blood. Receptor source: a woman older than 75 with acute or convalescent COVID-19.

V is TRBV9 and J is TRBJ2-2; 8 nucleotides agree with TRBD1. The CDR3 is made up of 16 amino acids. V was pared by 3 bases and J by 0 bases, with 4 bases of the junction left unmatched. CDR1 and CDR2 (germline): SGDLS, YYNGEE. The CDR3 protein is CASSAPQGANTGELFF. In DNA form, the CDR3 reads TGTGCCAGCAGCGCCCCACAGGGGGCGAACACCGGGGAGCTGTTTTTT.

This clone was observed a single time. Written as DNA, the CDR3 is TGTGCCAGCTGGAACCAGGGGACAGGTCACTATGGCTACACCTTC. Protein sequence: CASWNQGTGHYGYTF. This chain joins TRBV6-5 and TRBJ1-2; 8 bases line up with TRBD1. This CDR3 region has 15 residues. V trimming: 8 bases; J trimming: 3 bases; junction bases outside the gene matches: 11. Germline V CDR1 and CDR2: MNHEY, SVGAGI.

The genes are TRBV11-3 and TRBJ2-1; 12 nucleotides match TRBD2. From germline, CDR1 is SGHNT and CDR2 YENEEA. V trimming: 5 bases; J trimming: 6 bases; junction bases outside the gene matches: 8. This CDR3 has 16 amino acids. CDR3 sequence reads: CASSNRLAGAPNEQFF. For the CDR3, the DNA is TGTGCCAGCAGCAACCGACTAGCGGGGGCACCCAATGAGCAGTTCTTC.

This clone was counted ten times or more. The chain combines TRBV5-4 with TRBJ1-1; tentatively, D is TRBD1 (6 bases). V dropped 2 bases and J dropped 6 bases, with 11 bases sitting between them. CDR3 size: 13 residues. CDR1 SGHNT and CDR2 YYREEE come from the germline V gene (reference sequence). The CDR3 DNA is TGTGCCAGCAGCTTCCCCGGGACATCTGAAGCTTTCTTT. The encoded protein is CASSFPGTSEAFF.

The chain joins TRBV12-5 to TRBJ2-3; 8 positions match TRBD2. V shed 2 bases, J shed 3 bases, and the junction held 4 bases outside the gene matches. Germline assignment: CDR1 LGHNT and CDR2 FRNRAP. The CDR3 has 15 residues. The CDR3 bases are TGTGCTAGTGGTTTGTCTGGCGGGGGGACAGATACGCAGTATTTT. Translation: CASGLSGGGTDTQYF.

This clone turned up a few times. This chain uses TRBV28 with TRBJ1-2, with 7 bases that match TRBD1. Per germline, CDR1 MDHEN and CDR2 SYDVKM. The J segment lost 7 bases and the V segment lost 5 bases, leaving 10 bases of the junction unmatched. CDR3 size: 14 residues. CDR3 protein: CASSPRQGTRGYTF. In nucleotides, the CDR3 is TGTGCCAGCAGTCCTCGACAGGGTACGCGTGGCTACACCTTC.

This chain connects TRBV19 to TRBJ2-6, with 8 bases lining up with TRBD1. Germline V lookup: CDR1 LNHDA, CDR2 SQIVND (reference sequence). V gave up 3 bases and J gave up 0 bases; unmatched junction bases: 1. This CDR3 spans 16 amino acids. The CDR3 sequence is CASSIQGASGANVLTF. The DNA for the CDR3 is TGTGCCAGTAGTATTCAGGGGGCCTCTGGGGCCAACGTCCTGACTTTC.